Sequencing of this T cell receptor beta chain was carried out in a study of Ad26.COV2.S vaccination and SARS-CoV-2 variants. In the case of this clone: Its antigen is still unknown.

Overall study results and limits: Higher spike-specific TCR breadth was found in vaccine recipients than in placebo recipients. TCR breadth and depth analyses may have underestimated total T cell responses. Placebo recipients and vaccine recipients were similar in non-spike TCR breadth. After vaccination, reports described spike-specific CD8+ and CD4+ T cell responses as showing substantial breadth.

Only in-frame clones appear in the TCRdb table, and some are missing; sequencing was by immunoSEQ multiplex PCR. The top ten clones hold less than 6% of a sample with approximately 150,000 clones, 70% to 90% of them seen once. Trimming took 8 bases from V and 2 from J, leaving 12 bases between them. The CDR3 loop spans 13 amino acids. Germline V gene lookup returns CDR1 MNHEY and CDR2 SVGAGI. The source is a human donor who had recovered from COVID-19. This material consisted of peripheral blood, taken after recovery from COVID-19. The chain links TRBV6-5 to TRBJ1-1; D call uncertain. Here the CDR3 reads CASQNIRNTEAFF. The CDR3 nucleotides are TGTGCCAGCCAAAATATCAGAAACACTGAAGCTTTCTTT.